Given below is one T cell receptor (beta chain) in context. This clone was counted between two and nine times. There is no known antigen for this receptor. One base away there is no much larger clone; base qualities are not given. Preparation of the library involved the immunoSEQ multiplex PCR assay. The paper's processing steps were these. A statistical classification framework was built for diagnosing cytomegalovirus status from the catalog of TCR beta chain sequences. TCRdb re-hosts the immuneACCESS table, in-frame sequences only. Its copies lack some clones; in the studies checked, an unresolved V gene accounts for under half of them, and the cause for the rest is not known. D and trimming were read from the DNA, whereas the V and J calls and clone size are those reported in that table. The sample table records 90,000 to 140,000 clones; approximately 90% of these occur just once. In total, the top ten clones hold approximately 4% of the sample.

The sample originates from a study of cytomegalovirus exposure and HLA in healthy donors (dated by TCRdb to the late 2010s). For the study in its entirety: The 500 to 800 repertoires of the first cohort and the 120 validation repertoires were produced on the same platform, according to a later analysis. The study was designed to test whether signatures of past pathogen exposure could be identified by cataloging public T cell receptors. A separate validation cohort of more than 100 different subjects was used in addition to the approximately 610-subject first cohort. The study combined high-throughput TCR immunosequencing, statistical association of individual TCRs with disease status, and machine learning to predict cytomegalovirus infection status. General study outcomes and caveats: A few of the identified cytomegalovirus-associated TCR beta chains were confirmed in vitro to be specific for cytomegalovirus antigens. Most TCR sequences were seen in very few donors, while some public TCRs were found in many individuals. A total of fewer than 200 TCR beta chains were listed by the study as associated with cytomegalovirus. The classifier was reported to diagnose cytomegalovirus status with high specificity and sensitivity in both the original cohort and the validation cohort. A later analysis found that TCRs clustered in the first cohort also tended to co-occur in the roughly 120 validation repertoires, with 94% of cluster scores above 0. According to the authors, the approach could potentially be generalized to other disease states and immunological phenotypes. The validation cohort had no HLA typing available for a later analysis, so co-occurrence within that cohort was assessed over all 120 or so repertoires.

The donors belonged to the validation cohort of under 150 subjects, which was separate from the roughly 700-subject first cohort. Trimming takes 3 bases from V and 12 bases from J, and the germline ends sit 15 bases apart. The CDR3 runs 13 residues from the cysteine to the phenylalanine. Of the read, only the CDR3 DNA is kept; its 39 bases are in frame from base 1. In the germline V gene, CDR1 corresponds to SGHDN and CDR2 to FVKESK. The source of this sequence is a woman under 30 in good health and CMV-seropositive. The material sequenced was PBMCs. Recombination connected TRBV14 to TRBJ2-1, with TRBD2 as a weak D call on 5 bases. The DNA sequence follows: TGTGCCAGCAGCCAGGGTCACCTAGGAGGGCAGTTCTTC. This sequence encodes CASSQGHLGGQFF.